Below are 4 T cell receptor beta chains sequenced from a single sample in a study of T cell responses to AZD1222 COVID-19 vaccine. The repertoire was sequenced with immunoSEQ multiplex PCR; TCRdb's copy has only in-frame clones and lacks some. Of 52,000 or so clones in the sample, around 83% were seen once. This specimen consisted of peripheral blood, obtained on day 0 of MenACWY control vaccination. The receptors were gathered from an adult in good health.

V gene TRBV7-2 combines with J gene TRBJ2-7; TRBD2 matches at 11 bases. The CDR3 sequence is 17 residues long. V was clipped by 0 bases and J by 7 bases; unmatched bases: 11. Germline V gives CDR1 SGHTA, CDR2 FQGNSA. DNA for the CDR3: TGTGCCAGCAGCTTAGCTCATCTACTAGCGGGAGATTATGAGCAGTACTTC. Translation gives CASSLAHLLAGDYEQYF.

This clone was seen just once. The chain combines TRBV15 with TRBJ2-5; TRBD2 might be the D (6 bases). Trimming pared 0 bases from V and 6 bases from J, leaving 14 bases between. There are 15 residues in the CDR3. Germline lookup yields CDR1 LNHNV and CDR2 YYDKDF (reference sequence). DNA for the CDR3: TGTGCCACCAGCAGAGAGGTGGGAGGACTCCAGACCCAGTACTTC. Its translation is CATSREVGGLQTQYF.

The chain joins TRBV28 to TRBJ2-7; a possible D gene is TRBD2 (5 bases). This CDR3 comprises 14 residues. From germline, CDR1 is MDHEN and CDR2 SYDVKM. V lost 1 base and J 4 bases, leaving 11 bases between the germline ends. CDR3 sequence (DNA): TGTGCCAGCAGTTTATTTCGGGGTACTTACGAGCAGTACTTC. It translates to CASSLFRGTYEQYF.

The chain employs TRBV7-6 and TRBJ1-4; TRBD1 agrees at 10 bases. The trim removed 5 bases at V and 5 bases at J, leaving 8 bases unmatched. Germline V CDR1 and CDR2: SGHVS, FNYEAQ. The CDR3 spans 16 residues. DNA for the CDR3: TGTGCCAGCAGCGCACAGACAGGGGGCTTGAATGAAAAACTGTTTTTT. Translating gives CASSAQTGGLNEKLFF.